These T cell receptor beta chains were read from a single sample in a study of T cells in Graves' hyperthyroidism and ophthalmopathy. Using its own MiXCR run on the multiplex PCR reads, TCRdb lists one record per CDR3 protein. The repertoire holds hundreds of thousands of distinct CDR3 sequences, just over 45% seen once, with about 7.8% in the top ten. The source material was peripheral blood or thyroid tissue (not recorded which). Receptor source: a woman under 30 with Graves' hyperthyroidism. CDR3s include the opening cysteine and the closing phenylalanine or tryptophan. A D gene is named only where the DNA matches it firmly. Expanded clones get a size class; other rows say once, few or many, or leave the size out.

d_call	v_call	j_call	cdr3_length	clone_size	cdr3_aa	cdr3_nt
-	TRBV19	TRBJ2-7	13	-	CASTGDDTYEQYF	TGTGCCAGTACGGGGGACGACACCTACGAGCAGTACTTC
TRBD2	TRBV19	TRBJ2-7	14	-	CASSIEAGDWEQYF	TGTGCCAGTAGTATAGAAGCGGGAGACTGGGAGCAGTACTTC
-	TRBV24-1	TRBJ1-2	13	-	CASSYNENYGYTF	TGTGCCAGCAGTTATAACGAGAACTATGGCTACACCTTC
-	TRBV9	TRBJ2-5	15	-	CASSTRQGGKETQYF	TGTGCCAGCAGCACAAGACAGGGCGGGAAAGAGACCCAGTACTTC
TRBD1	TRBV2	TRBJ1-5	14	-	CASRGTGRVQPQHF	TGTGCCAGCAGGGGGACAGGGCGGGTTCAGCCCCAGCATTTT
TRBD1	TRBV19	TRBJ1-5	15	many	CASSGDRGSNQPQHF	TGTGCCAGTAGTGGAGACAGGGGAAGCAATCAGCCCCAGCATTTT
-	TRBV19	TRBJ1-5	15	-	CASSPQPAGNQPQHF	TGTGCCAGCAGTCCCCAACCTGCGGGCAATCAGCCCCAGCATTTT
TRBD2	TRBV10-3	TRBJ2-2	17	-	CATRLGVAGARTGELFF	TGTGCCACCCGGTTAGGGGTAGCGGGAGCCCGCACCGGGGAGCTGTTTTTT
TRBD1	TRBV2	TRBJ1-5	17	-	CASSYGTGYAGNQPQHF	TGTGCCAGCAGTTACGGGACAGGGTACGCCGGCAATCAGCCCCAGCATTTT
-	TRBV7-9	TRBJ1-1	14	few	CASSLDLRYTEAFF	TGTGCCAGCAGCCTAGATCTACGATACACTGAAGCTTTCTTT
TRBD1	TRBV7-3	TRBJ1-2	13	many	CASSPRGGSGYTF	TGTGCCAGCAGCCCCAGGGGGGGCAGTGGCTACACCTTC
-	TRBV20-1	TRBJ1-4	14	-	CSAREGGAREKLFF	TGCAGTGCTAGAGAGGGGGGGGCGAGAGAAAAACTGTTTTTT
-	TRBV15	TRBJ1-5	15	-	CATSRDTGFNQPQHF	TGTGCCACCAGCAGGGATACAGGGTTCAATCAGCCCCAGCATTTT
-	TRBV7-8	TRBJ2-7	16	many	CASSQDIASSSYEQYF	TGCGCCAGCAGCCAAGATATCGCCAGCTCCTCCTACGAGCAGTACTTC
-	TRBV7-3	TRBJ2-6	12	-	CASSPGVNVLTF	TGTGCCAGCAGCCCAGGGGTGAACGTCCTGACTTTC
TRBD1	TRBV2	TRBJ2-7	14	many	CAENGDRGSYEQYF	TGTGCCGAGAACGGGGACAGGGGGTCCTACGAGCAGTACTTC
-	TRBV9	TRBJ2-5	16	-	CASSPAPAGVQETQYF	TGTGCCAGCAGCCCCGCCCCCGCAGGGGTACAAGAGACCCAGTACTTC
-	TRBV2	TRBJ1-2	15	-	CASSPPGGTGYGYTF	TGTGCCAGCAGTCCCCCGGGGGGGACCGGCTATGGCTACACCTTC
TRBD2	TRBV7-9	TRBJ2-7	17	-	CASSLAREGGNSYEQYF	TGTGCCAGCAGCTTGGCACGGGAGGGAGGTAACTCCTACGAGCAGTACTTC
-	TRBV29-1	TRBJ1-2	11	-	CSAFEDITYTF	TGCAGCGCCTTTGAAGATATTACCTACACCTTC
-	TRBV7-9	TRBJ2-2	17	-	CASSLGAGSTFAGELFF	TGTGCCAGCAGCTTGGGGGCAGGGTCCACGTTCGCCGGGGAGCTGTTTTTT
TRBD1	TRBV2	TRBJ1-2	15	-	CASSSTGTGDYGYTF	TGTGCCAGCAGCTCTACCGGGACAGGGGACTATGGCTACACCTTC
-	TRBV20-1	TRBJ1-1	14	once	CSAPDWGGISEAFF	TGCAGTGCCCCAGATTGGGGGGGGATCTCTGAAGCTTTCTTT
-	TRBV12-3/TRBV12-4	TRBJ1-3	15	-	CASTTPGTHRNTIYF	TGTGCCAGCACCACCCCCGGGACACACCGAAACACCATATATTTT
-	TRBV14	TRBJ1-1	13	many	CASSQVRNTEAFF	TGTGCCAGCAGCCAGGTGCGAAACACTGAAGCTTTCTTT
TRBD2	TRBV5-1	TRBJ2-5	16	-	CASSPFIAGGPETQYF	TGCGCCAGCAGCCCATTTATAGCGGGAGGGCCGGAGACCCAGTACTTC
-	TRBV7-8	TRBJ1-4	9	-	CASSLGVEF	TGTGCCAGCAGCTTAGGGGTTGAGTTC
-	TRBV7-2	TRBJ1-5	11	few	CASSFSETQHF	TGTGCCAGCAGCTTCAGTGAGACCCAGCATTTT
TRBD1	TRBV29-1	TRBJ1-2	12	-	CSVADRGTSYTF	TGCAGCGTTGCAGACAGGGGGACATCGTACACCTTC
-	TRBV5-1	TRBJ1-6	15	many	CASSLSRVDNSPLHF	TGCGCCAGCAGCTTGAGCAGGGTTGACAATTCACCCCTCCACTTT
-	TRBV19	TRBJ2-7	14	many	CASSPSASSYEQYF	TGTGCCAGTAGTCCTAGCGCCAGCTCCTACGAGCAGTACTTC
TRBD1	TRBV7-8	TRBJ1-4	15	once	CASSEGQGLSEKLFF	TGTGCCAGCAGCGAGGGACAGGGATTATCCGAAAAACTGTTTTTT
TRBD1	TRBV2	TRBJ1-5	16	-	CASSYRGTGGNQPQHF	TGTGCCAGCAGTTACCGGGGGACAGGTGGCAATCAGCCCCAGCATTTT
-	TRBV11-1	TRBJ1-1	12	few	CASSFQPTEAFF	TGTGCCAGCAGCTTCCAGCCCACTGAAGCTTTCTTT
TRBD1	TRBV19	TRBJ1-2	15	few	CASSIQGRANYGYTF	TGTGCCAGTAGCATACAGGGGAGAGCTAACTATGGCTACACCTTC
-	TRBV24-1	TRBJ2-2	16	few	CATSERTGSNTGELFF	TGTGCCACCAGTGAGCGAACAGGGTCGAACACCGGGGAGCTGTTTTTT
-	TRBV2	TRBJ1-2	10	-	CASSDDGYTF	TGTGCCAGCAGCGATGATGGCTACACCTTC
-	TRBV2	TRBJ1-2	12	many	CASSEATYGYTF	TGTGCCAGCAGTGAAGCCACCTATGGCTACACCTTC
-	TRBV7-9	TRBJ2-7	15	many	CASSPGAASSYEQYF	TGTGCCAGCAGCCCAGGGGCGGCGAGCTCCTACGAGCAGTACTTC
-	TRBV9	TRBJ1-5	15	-	CASSVGTLDNQPQHF	TGTGCCAGCAGCGTAGGCACGTTAGACAATCAGCCCCAGCATTTT
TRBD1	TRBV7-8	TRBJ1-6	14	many	CASSAYRGLSPLHF	TGTGCCAGCAGCGCATACAGGGGGCTGTCACCCCTCCACTTT
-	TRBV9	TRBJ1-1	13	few	CASGARFGTEAFF	TGTGCCAGCGGTGCCAGGTTTGGCACTGAAGCTTTCTTT
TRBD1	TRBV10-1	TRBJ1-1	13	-	CASLGTGDTEAFF	TGCGCCAGCCTAGGGACAGGGGATACTGAAGCTTTCTTT
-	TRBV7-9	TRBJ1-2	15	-	CASSLESAGPYGYTF	TGTGCCAGCAGCTTAGAATCCGCGGGCCCCTATGGCTACACCTTC
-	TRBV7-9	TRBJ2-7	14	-	CAWSEGGISYEQYF	TGTGCCTGGAGTGAGGGGGGGATTTCATACGAGCAGTACTTC
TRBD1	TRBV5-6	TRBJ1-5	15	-	CASSRTGGWNQPQHF	TGTGCCAGCAGCCGGACAGGGGGCTGGAATCAGCCCCAGCATTTT
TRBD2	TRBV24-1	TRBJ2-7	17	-	CATSDSTSGSLYNEQYF	TGTGCCACCAGTGACTCGACTAGCGGGAGCCTCTACAATGAGCAGTACTTC
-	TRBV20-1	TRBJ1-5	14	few	CSAPMGERYQPQHF	TGCAGTGCCCCAATGGGGGAGCGATATCAGCCCCAGCATTTT
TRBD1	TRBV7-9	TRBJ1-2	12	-	CASSLGQWGYTF	TGTGCCAGCAGCTTGGGACAGTGGGGCTACACCTTC
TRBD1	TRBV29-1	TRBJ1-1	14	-	CSVGGTGLNTEAFF	TGCAGCGTTGGGGGGACAGGATTGAACACTGAAGCTTTCTTT
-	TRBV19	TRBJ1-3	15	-	CASFATVSSGNTIYF	TGTGCCAGTTTTGCGACTGTTAGCTCTGGAAACACCATATATTTT
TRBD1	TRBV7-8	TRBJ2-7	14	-	CASRTGTGFGEQYF	TGTGCCAGCAGGACAGGGACAGGCTTTGGCGAGCAGTACTTC
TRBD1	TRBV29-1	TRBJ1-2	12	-	CSVEGTGVGYTF	TGCAGCGTTGAAGGGACAGGCGTCGGCTACACCTTC
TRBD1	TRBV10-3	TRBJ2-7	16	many	CAIRTPAGTGGHEQYF	TGTGCCATCAGAACTCCTGCCGGGACAGGGGGCCACGAGCAGTACTTC
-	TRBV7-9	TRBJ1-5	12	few	CASSSSSVPQHF	TGTGCCAGCAGTTCAAGTTCTGTGCCCCAGCATTTT
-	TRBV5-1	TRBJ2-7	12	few	CASSLSDYEQYF	TGCGCCAGCAGCTTGTCAGATTACGAGCAGTACTTC
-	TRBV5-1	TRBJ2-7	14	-	CASSNQEPIYEQYF	TGCGCCAGCAGCAACCAAGAACCAATCTACGAGCAGTACTTC